These 25 T cell receptor beta chains were sequenced from one sample in a study of vaccination effects on CD4 cells after COVID-19. This table comes from immunoSEQ multiplex PCR, and its TCRdb copy is limited to in-frame clones, with some not included. The profile shows tens of thousands of clones, 65% to 80% of them singletons. Cells that had been cultured for 9 to 10 days were the source of isolated CD4+ T cells. Their specific antigens are unknown. This specimen consisted of CD4+ T cells from PBMCs cultured without peptide, obtained before COVID-19 vaccination. Every receptor here comes from a human donor who received a COVID-19 vaccine.

The chain uses TRBV4-2 and TRBJ2-1, with D perhaps matching TRBD1 or TRBD2 (6 bases each). The V gene lost 3 bases and the J gene lost 8 bases, with 11 bases spanning the gap. CDR1 is LGHNA and CDR2 is YNFKEQ in the germline V gene. The CDR3 has 13 residues. The CDR3 DNA reads as TGTGCCAGCAGCCAGGCTAGGGGGGATGAGCAGTTCTTC. It is translated as CASSQARGDEQFF.

The chain joins TRBV9 to TRBJ2-1, with 13 bases that match TRBD2. The CDR3 length is 17 residues. Germline-derived CDR1 and CDR2 are SGDLS and YYNGEE. Trimming at V came to 0 bases and at J to 9 bases, leaving 9 bases not matched to a gene. The CDR3 sequence is CASSVDLLAGGQTEQFF. The DNA of the CDR3 is TGTGCCAGCAGCGTAGATCTACTAGCGGGGGGGCAGACTGAGCAGTTCTTC.

The chain carries TRBV10-3 and TRBJ2-3, with D hard to call. Germline CDR1 is ENHRY and CDR2 is SYGVKD. Trimming shortened V by 6 bases and J by 2 bases, and 6 bases separated the two germline ends. The CDR3 sequence is 12 residues long. The CDR3 protein is CAISPYTDTQYF. DNA for the CDR3: TGTGCCATCAGCCCTTACACAGATACGCAGTATTTT.

The chain employs TRBV5-4 and TRBJ2-6; no clear D. Trimming cost V 10 bases and J 1 base, with 12 bases left between them. The germline gives CDR1 SGHNT, CDR2 YYREEE (reference sequence). CDR3 length: 14 residues. This CDR3 reads CAWRSGSGANVLTF. CDR3 sequence (DNA): TGTGCCTGGCGATCAGGTTCTGGGGCCAACGTCCTGACTTTC.

The DNA of the CDR3 is TGCGCCAGCTCTATTCAGGGGAGCTCCTATAATTCACCCCTCCACTTT. It codes for CASSIQGSSYNSPLHF. The gene calls are TRBV5-1 and TRBJ1-6, with D possibly being TRBD1 (6 bases). CDR1 and CDR2 from the germline V gene are SGHRS and YFSETQ. V lost 7 bases and J lost 0, with 14 bases in between. The CDR3 loop spans 16 amino acids.

The chain is built from TRBV25-1 and TRBJ2-1; 13 bases map to TRBD2. This CDR3 has 16 residues. Germline V gene data show CDR1 as MGHDK and CDR2 as SYGVNS. With V trimmed by 2 bases and J by 7 bases, 5 bases remained unmatched. Here the CDR3 reads CASSEIGLAGENEQFF. The CDR3 bases are TGTGCCAGCAGTGAAATCGGACTAGCGGGAGAGAATGAGCAGTTCTTC.

The V call is TRBV3-1 (or the pseudogene TRBV3-2), the J call TRBJ2-7, with a tentative D call TRBD2 (5 bases). The germline V and J ends were trimmed by 4 bases and 9 bases, with 13 bases remaining between them. The CDR3 has 12 residues. CDR1 LGHDT and CDR2 YNNKEL come from the germline V gene (reference sequence). CDR3 residues: CASSPSPGGQYF. As DNA, the CDR3 is TGTGCCAGCAGCCCCTCTCCTGGAGGGCAGTACTTC.

There are a few counts of this clone. CDR3 residues: CASSTHRGSDYGYTF. The CDR3 DNA reads as TGTGCCAGCAGCACCCACCGGGGGTCGGACTATGGCTACACCTTC. The chain employs TRBV3-1 (or the pseudogene TRBV3-2) and TRBJ1-2; tentative D call: TRBD1 (5 bases). CDR3 length: 15 amino acids. Trimming took 5 bases from V and 3 from J, leaving 16 bases between them. The germline gives CDR1 LGHDT, CDR2 YNNKEL (reference sequence).

The genes are TRBV6-6 and TRBJ2-4; 7 bases line up with TRBD2. The CDR3 spans 14 residues. Trimming cost V 6 bases and J 4 bases; bases outside gene matches: 6. Germline V gene data show CDR1 as MNHNY and CDR2 as SVGAGI (reference sequence). This CDR3 is CASRTLADKNIQYF. The DNA for the CDR3 is TGTGCCAGCAGAACCCTAGCGGATAAAAACATTCAGTACTTC.

The chain links TRBV6-6 to TRBJ2-5, with D unclear. Germline values: CDR1 MNHNY, CDR2 SVGAGI (reference sequence). Trimming cost V 5 bases and J 3 bases, with 13 bases left between them. This CDR3 comprises 14 residues. The CDR3 region is CASSRGVREETQYF. CDR3 coding DNA: TGTGCCAGCAGTCGTGGGGTACGGGAAGAGACCCAGTACTTC.

The chain recombines TRBV2 with TRBJ2-7; no clear D gene. From germline, CDR1 is SNHLY and CDR2 FYNNEI. The CDR3 spans 12 residues. Trimming pared 8 bases from V and 2 bases from J, leaving 10 bases between. CDR3 bases: TGTGCCAGCTCCCGGTCCCCCTACGAGCAGTACTTC. This translates into CASSRSPYEQYF. Complete variable domain (other parts from reference TRBV2 and TRBJ2-7): EPEVTQTPSHQVTQMGQEVILRCVPISNHLYFYWYRQILGQKVEFLVSFYNNEISEKSEIFDDQFSVERPDGSNFTLKIRSTKLEDSAMYFCASSRSPYEQYFGPGTRLTVT.

This sequence joins TRBV28 and TRBJ1-3, with D uncertain. Germline CDR1 MDHEN, CDR2 SYDVKM. V was cut by 1 base and J by 7 bases, with 11 bases left in between. The CDR3 totals 14 residues. CDR3 bases: TGTGCCAGCAGTTTATACGGCGGGGAGAACACCATATATTTT. The encoded protein is CASSLYGGENTIYF.

This rearrangement joins TRBV7-2 to TRBJ2-3, with D perhaps TRBD2 (5 bases). V was trimmed by 5 bases and J by 1 base, leaving 13 bases between them. The CDR3 has 15 residues. Germline V gives CDR1 SGHTA, CDR2 FQGNSA. Here the CDR3 DNA reads TGTGCCAGCAGCCCTCGCGGGTTGGGCACAGATACGCAGTATTTT. It codes for CASSPRGLGTDTQYF.

The rearrangement uses TRBV19 and TRBJ1-6; TRBD1 is a possible D gene (5 bases). The length of the CDR3 is 15 residues. Trimming shortened V by 7 bases and J by 10 bases, and 20 bases separated the two germline ends. Germline CDR1 LNHDA, CDR2 SQIVND (reference sequence). The CDR3 loop is CASTYRDPGRSPLHF. DNA of the CDR3: TGTGCCAGTACCTACCGGGACCCGGGTCGCTCACCCCTCCACTTT.

The sample holds a few counts of this clone. The rearrangement links TRBV7-9 to TRBJ2-7, with TRBD2 matching 8 bases. Germline V gene data show CDR1 as SEHNR and CDR2 as FQNEAQ (reference sequence). V shed 1 base, J shed 3 bases, and the junction held 2 bases outside the gene matches. The CDR3 length is 14 residues. CDR3 nucleotide sequence: TGTGCCAGCAGCTTAGGTAGCGGGGACTACGAGCAGTACTTC. Translated, it gives CASSLGSGDYEQYF.

This clone came up once. This chain joins TRBV9 and TRBJ2-3; 7 nucleotides match TRBD2. With V trimmed by 5 bases and J by 8 bases, 8 bases remained unmatched. CDR3 length equals 13 residues. Germline loops: CDR1 SGDLS, CDR2 YYNGEE. The CDR3 sequence: CASSYTGRSTQYF. As DNA, the CDR3 is TGTGCCAGCAGTTATACCGGGAGGAGTACGCAGTATTTT.

The rearrangement uses TRBV6-5 and TRBJ1-2; 9 positions agree with TRBD1. Trimming at V came to 8 bases and at J to 1 base, leaving 8 bases not matched to a gene. There are 15 residues in the CDR3. Germline V gives CDR1 MNHEY, CDR2 SVGAGI. DNA for the CDR3: TGTGCCAGCGCTTCTAAGGACAGGGGTAACTATGGCTACACCTTC. It translates to CASASKDRGNYGYTF.

This chain connects TRBV2 to TRBJ1-4; tentatively, D is TRBD1 (6 bases). The germline CDR1 and CDR2 sequences are SNHLY and FYNNEI. V was cut by 6 bases and J by 6 bases, with 17 bases left in between. The CDR3 length is 15 residues. The CDR3 region is CASSFGQPNYEKLFF. Here the CDR3 DNA reads TGTGCCAGCAGCTTCGGACAGCCGAATTATGAAAAACTGTTTTTT.

V gene TRBV27 combines with J gene TRBJ2-3; TRBD1 agrees at 12 bases. Looked up from germline, CDR1 is MNHEY and CDR2 is SMNVEV (reference sequence). The CDR3 has 15 residues. V was clipped by 8 bases and J by 5 bases; unmatched bases: 8. The CDR3 bases are TGTGCCAGCTACCGGGACAGGGGGCGGGAAGATACGCAGTATTTT. It codes for CASYRDRGREDTQYF.

The J gene is TRBJ2-7, the V gene TRBV6-5; 7 nucleotides match TRBD1. This CDR3 has 13 residues. Unmatched junction bases numbered 13, after V lost 11 bases and J lost 6 bases. Germline loops: CDR1 MNHEY, CDR2 SVGAGI. The CDR3 sequence is CAGNLGGPGEQYF. CDR3 DNA: TGTGCCGGCAACCTAGGGGGCCCGGGCGAGCAGTACTTC.

The chain is built from TRBV30 and TRBJ2-1; 8 bases match TRBD2. This CDR3 is 16 amino acids long. Germline CDR1 reads GTSNPN; CDR2 reads SVGIG (reference sequence). Trimming at V came to 4 bases and at J to 5 bases, leaving 13 bases not matched to a gene. The CDR3: CAWISGGPWSDNEQFF. CDR3 nucleotide sequence: TGTGCCTGGATCTCGGGAGGGCCCTGGTCGGACAATGAGCAGTTCTTC.

The rearrangement joins TRBV6-5 to TRBJ1-2; 10 nucleotides align to TRBD1. Germline CDR1 and CDR2: MNHEY and SVGAGI. This CDR3 is 15 amino acids long. With V trimmed by 5 bases and J by 5 bases, 8 bases remained unmatched. The DNA for the CDR3 is TGTGCCAGCAGTCGGGCCGGACAGGGGGTGTATGGCTACACCTTC. This translates into CASSRAGQGVYGYTF.

This clone was detected a few times. The chain recombines TRBV5-4 with TRBJ1-6; D perhaps matches TRBD1 (6 bases). V lost 1 base and J 6 bases, leaving 17 bases between the germline ends. The CDR3 runs to 17 residues. Germline V lookup: CDR1 SGHNT, CDR2 YYREEE (reference sequence). The DNA of the CDR3 is TGTGCCAGCAGCTTGTGGATGGGGGGCGCGCTTAATTCACCCCTCCACTTT. Translation gives CASSLWMGGALNSPLHF.

The J gene is TRBJ2-3, the V gene TRBV6-2 or TRBV6-3; 8 nucleotides line up with TRBD1. This CDR3 contains 15 residues. J was trimmed by 4 bases and V by 2 bases; bases with no gene match: 5. Germline values: CDR1 MNHEY, CDR2 SVGEGT. The CDR3 sequence: CASSYGRGRPDTQYF. The CDR3 nucleotides read TGTGCCAGCAGTTACGGCAGGGGGCGACCAGATACGCAGTATTTT.

The J gene is TRBJ2-1, the V gene TRBV7-2; 8 positions agree with TRBD1. Germline V gene sequence: CDR1 SGHTA, CDR2 FQGNSA. This CDR3 comprises 13 residues. V dropped 7 bases and J dropped 8; count of bases not matched to a gene: 7. The CDR3 bases are TGTGCCAGCAACCCTCAGGGGGCGCATGAGCAGTTCTTC. This gives the protein CASNPQGAHEQFF. Drawing the rest from reference TRBV7-2 and TRBJ2-1, the complete variable domain is GAGVSQSPSNKVTEKGKDVELRCDPISGHTALYWYRQSLGQGLEFLIYFQGNSAPDKSGLPSDRFSAERTGGSVSTLTIQRTQQEDSAVYLCASNPQGAHEQFFGPGTRLTVL.